This entry is about one T cell receptor (beta chain). Other DNA sequences in this sample translate to the same CDR3. This record belongs to a study of beta chain features in type 1 diabetes. CDR1 is SGDLS, CDR2 YYNGEE, per germline. CDR3 size: 12 residues. V was pared by 2 bases and J by 3 bases, with 2 bases between. Donors contributed one heparinised blood draw apiece, averaging approximately 120 mL. Each sorted population was over 98% pure. As every portion of the isolated RNA was reverse transcribed, the sequencing read expressed TCRB transcripts. TCRdb's copy holds only in-frame clones and misses some; the assay was immunoSEQ multiplex PCR. The profile shows 240,000 or so clones, roughly two thirds of them singletons.

The V gene is TRBV9, the J gene TRBJ2-2, with D uncertain. The sample comprised naive CD4+ T cells from blood. This clonotype was obtained from a man aged 25 to 40 in good health. Here the CDR3 reads CASSVDTGELFF. As DNA, the CDR3 is TGTGCCAGCAGCGTCGACACCGGGGAGCTGTTTTTT.